This TCR beta chain originates from a study of cytomegalovirus exposure and HLA in healthy donors. Study observations and caveats: For most subjects, TCR beta sequences were reported to predict HLA-A and HLA-B alleles with accuracy.

The primer mix had 60 Vbeta and 13 Jbeta primers. Sequenced by immunoSEQ multiplex PCR; TCRdb stores in-frame clones only, minus some. This sample has over 150,000 clones, with approximately 75% found just once. This clone came up a few times. Its antigen is undetermined. Looked up from germline, CDR1 is LNHDA and CDR2 is SQIVND (reference sequence). This CDR3 spans 13 amino acids. V shed 5 bases and J 2 bases; nucleotides not matched to a gene: 3. Donors were ostensibly healthy at sampling, although undocumented immune exposures were probable. This TCR came from a man younger than 45 in good health and CMV-seropositive. The chain recombines TRBV19 with TRBJ2-7; TRBD2 matches 7 bases. The sequenced sample was PBMCs. The CDR3 DNA reads as TGTGCCAGTAGTCCGGGGGGACCCTACGAGCAGTACTTC. Translation: CASSPGGPYEQYF.